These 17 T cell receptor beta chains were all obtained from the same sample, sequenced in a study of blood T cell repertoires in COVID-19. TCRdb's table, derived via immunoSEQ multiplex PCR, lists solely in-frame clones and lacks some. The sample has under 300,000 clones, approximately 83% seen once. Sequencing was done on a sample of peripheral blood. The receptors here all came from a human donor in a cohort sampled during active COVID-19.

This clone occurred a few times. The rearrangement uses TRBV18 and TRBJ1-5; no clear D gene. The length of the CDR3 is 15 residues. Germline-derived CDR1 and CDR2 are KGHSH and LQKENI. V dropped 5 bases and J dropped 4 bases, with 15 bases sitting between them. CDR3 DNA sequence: TGTGCCAGCTCATACCGGGAAAACCCTAATCAGCCCCAGCATTTT. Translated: CASSYRENPNQPQHF.

The CDR3 loop reads CASSPGTSSSYNEQFF. The CDR3 region has the DNA TGCGCCAGCAGCCCAGGGACTAGCAGCTCCTACAATGAGCAGTTCTTC. The chain employs TRBV5-1 and TRBJ2-1; TRBD2 agrees at 9 bases. This CDR3 is 16 amino acids long. The V and J ends lost 4 bases and 0 bases, in that order; junction bases with no gene match: 5. The V gene's germline CDR1 is SGHRS and CDR2 YFSETQ.

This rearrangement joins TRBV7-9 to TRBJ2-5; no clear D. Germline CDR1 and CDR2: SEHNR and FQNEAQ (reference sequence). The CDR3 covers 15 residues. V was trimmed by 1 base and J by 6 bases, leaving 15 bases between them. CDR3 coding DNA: TGTGCCAGCAGCTTAGTTGGAAGCAGGTCGCAGACCCAGTACTTC. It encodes CASSLVGSRSQTQYF. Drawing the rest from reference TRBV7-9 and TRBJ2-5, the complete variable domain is DTGVSQNPRHKITKRGQNVTFRCDPISEHNRLYWYRQTLGQGPEFLTYFQNEAQLEKSRLLSDRFSAERPKGSFSTLEIQRTEQGDSAMYLCASSLVGSRSQTQYFGPGTRLLVL.

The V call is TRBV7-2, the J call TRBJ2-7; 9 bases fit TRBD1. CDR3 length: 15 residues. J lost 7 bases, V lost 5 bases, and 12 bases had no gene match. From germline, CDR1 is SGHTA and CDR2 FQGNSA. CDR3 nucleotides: TGTGCCAGCAGCAAATCGGGACAGGGAAAATGGGAGCAGTACTTC. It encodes CASSKSGQGKWEQYF. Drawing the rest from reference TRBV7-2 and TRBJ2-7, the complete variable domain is GAGVSQSPSNKVTEKGKDVELRCDPISGHTALYWYRQSLGQGLEFLIYFQGNSAPDKSGLPSDRFSAERTGGSVSTLTIQRTQQEDSAVYLCASSKSGQGKWEQYFGPGTRLTVT.

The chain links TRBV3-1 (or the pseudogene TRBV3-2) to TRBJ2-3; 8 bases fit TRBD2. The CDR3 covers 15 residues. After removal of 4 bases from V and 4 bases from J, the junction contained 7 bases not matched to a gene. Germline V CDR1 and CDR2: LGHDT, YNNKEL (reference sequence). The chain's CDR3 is CASSPGGIVADTQYF. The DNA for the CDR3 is TGTGCCAGCAGCCCGGGAGGGATCGTCGCAGATACGCAGTATTTT.

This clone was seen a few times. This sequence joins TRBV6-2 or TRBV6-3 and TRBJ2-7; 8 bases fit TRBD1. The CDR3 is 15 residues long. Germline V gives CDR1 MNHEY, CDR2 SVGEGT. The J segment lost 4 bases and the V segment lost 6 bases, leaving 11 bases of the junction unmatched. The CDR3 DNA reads TGTGCCAGCAGCCTACTAGCAGACAGGGGATACGAGCAGTACTTC. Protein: CASSLLADRGYEQYF.

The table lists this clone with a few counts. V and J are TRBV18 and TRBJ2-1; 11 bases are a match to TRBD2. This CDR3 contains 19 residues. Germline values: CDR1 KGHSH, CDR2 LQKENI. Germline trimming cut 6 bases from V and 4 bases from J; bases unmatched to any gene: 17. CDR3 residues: CASSRTGEGLADPYNEQFF. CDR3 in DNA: TGTGCCAGCTCCCGGACAGGGGAGGGACTAGCGGACCCATACAATGAGCAGTTCTTC.

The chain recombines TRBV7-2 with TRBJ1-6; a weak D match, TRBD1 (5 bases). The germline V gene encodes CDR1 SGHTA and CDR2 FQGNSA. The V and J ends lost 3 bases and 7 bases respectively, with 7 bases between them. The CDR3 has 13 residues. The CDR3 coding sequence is TGTGCCAGCAGCTTCAGACAGAATTCACCCCTCCACTTT. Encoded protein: CASSFRQNSPLHF. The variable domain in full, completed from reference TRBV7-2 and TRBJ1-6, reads GAGVSQSPSNKVTEKGKDVELRCDPISGHTALYWYRQSLGQGLEFLIYFQGNSAPDKSGLPSDRFSAERTGGSVSTLTIQRTQQEDSAVYLCASSFRQNSPLHFGNGTRLTVT.

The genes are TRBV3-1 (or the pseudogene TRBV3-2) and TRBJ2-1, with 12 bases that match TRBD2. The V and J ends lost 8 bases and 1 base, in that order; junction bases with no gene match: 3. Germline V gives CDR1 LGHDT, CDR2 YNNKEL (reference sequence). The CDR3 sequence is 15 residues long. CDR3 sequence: CASGLAGNSYNEQFF. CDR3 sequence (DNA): TGTGCCAGCGGACTAGCGGGGAATTCCTACAATGAGCAGTTCTTC.

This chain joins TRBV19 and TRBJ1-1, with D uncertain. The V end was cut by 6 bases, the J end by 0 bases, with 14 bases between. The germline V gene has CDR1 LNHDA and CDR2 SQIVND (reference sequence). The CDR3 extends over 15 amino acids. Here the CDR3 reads CASRDSGNVNTEAFF. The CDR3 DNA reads TGTGCCAGTAGGGACTCGGGGAATGTGAACACTGAAGCTTTCTTT.

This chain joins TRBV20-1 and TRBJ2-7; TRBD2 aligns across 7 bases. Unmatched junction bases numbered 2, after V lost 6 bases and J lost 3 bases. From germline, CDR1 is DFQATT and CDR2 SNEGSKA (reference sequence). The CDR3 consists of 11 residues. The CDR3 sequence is CSAGGNYEQYF. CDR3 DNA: TGCAGTGCGGGAGGGAACTACGAGCAGTACTTC.

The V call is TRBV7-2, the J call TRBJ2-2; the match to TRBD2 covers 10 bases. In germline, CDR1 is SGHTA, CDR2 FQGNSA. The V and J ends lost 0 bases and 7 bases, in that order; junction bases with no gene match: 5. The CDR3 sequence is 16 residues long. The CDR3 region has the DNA TGTGCCAGCAGCTTAGCAGGGGGACTAGCGAACGGGGAGCTGTTTTTT. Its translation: CASSLAGGLANGELFF.

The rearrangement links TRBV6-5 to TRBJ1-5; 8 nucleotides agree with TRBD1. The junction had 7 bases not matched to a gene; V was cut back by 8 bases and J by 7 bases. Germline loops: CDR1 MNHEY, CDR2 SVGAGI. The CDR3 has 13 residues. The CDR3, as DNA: TGTGCCAGCGCCAAGGACAGGGAACAGCCCCAGCATTTT. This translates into CASAKDREQPQHF.

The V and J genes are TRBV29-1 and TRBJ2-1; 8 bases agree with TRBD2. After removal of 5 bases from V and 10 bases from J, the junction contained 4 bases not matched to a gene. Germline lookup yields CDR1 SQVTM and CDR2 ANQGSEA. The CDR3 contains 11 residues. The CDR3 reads CSVRGLGEQFF. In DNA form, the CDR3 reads TGCAGCGTTCGGGGACTAGGCGAGCAGTTCTTC.

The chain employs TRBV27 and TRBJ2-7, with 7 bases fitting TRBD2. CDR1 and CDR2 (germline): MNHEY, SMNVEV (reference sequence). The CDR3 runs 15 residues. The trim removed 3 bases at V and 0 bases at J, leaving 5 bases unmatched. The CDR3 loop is CASSLMGGHSYEQYF. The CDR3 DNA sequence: TGTGCCAGCAGTTTGATGGGAGGGCACTCCTACGAGCAGTACTTC.

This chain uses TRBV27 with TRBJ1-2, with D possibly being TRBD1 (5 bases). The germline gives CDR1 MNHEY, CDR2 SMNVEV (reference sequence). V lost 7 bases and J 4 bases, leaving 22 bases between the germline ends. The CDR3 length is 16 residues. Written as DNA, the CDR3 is TGTGCCAGCACCCAATGGGGGGGGGATCAGAGCTATGGCTACACCTTC. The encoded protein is CASTQWGGDQSYGYTF.

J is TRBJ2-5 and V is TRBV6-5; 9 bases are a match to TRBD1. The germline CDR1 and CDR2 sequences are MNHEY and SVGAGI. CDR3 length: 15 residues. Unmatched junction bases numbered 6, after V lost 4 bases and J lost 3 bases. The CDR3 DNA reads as TGTGCCAGCAGTTCCCCGGGACAGGGAAAAGAGACCCAGTACTTC. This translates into CASSSPGQGKETQYF.